The clone carrying this TCR beta chain was seen a single time. Its specificity is not known. In germline, CDR1 is MNHEY, CDR2 SMNVEV (reference sequence). This CDR3 contains 17 residues. Trimming removed 1 base from V and 7 bases from J; junction bases left unmatched: 11. Generated by immunoSEQ multiplex PCR, the TCRdb table keeps only in-frame clones and is missing some. This table holds about 870,000 clones, 85% to 95% found once. This entry is derived from a study of shared clonotypes between healthy human individuals. Study-level results: Between several donors, naive CD4 clonotypes were shared at a level of approximately 5%.

The naive CD8 population came from CD45RO-negative cells selected for CCR7, without terminally differentiated effector memory CD45RA+ cells. The receptor's source is a man aged 30 to 39 in good health. What was sequenced was naive CD8+ T cells sorted from blood. This chain connects TRBV27 to TRBJ2-2; TRBD1 agrees at 8 bases. CDR3 protein: CASSLLAPTGVHGELFF. The CDR3 nucleotides are TGTGCCAGCAGTTTATTGGCCCCGACAGGGGTACACGGGGAGCTGTTTTTT.